Sequencing of this T cell receptor (beta chain) was carried out in a study of T cell changes during pregnancy in multiple sclerosis. The CDR3 has 15 residues. V was pared by 2 bases and J by 2 bases, with 12 bases between. Germline V gene lookup returns CDR1 MNHEY and CDR2 SVGAGI. TCRdb keeps only in-frame clones here, not all; method: immunoSEQ multiplex PCR. The sample lists about 61,000 clones, nearly 90% seen once, with approximately 1.8% in the top ten. The TCR was taken from a female donor with multiple sclerosis, enrolled in a pregnancy study. The sample was peripheral blood, taken in the first trimester of pregnancy. J is TRBJ1-2 and V is TRBV6-5, with D perhaps matching TRBD1 (6 bases). The CDR3 protein is CASSYEGEGNYGYTF. Here the CDR3 DNA reads TGTGCCAGCAGTTACGAGGGGGAGGGAAACTATGGCTACACCTTC.